These 14 T cell receptor beta chains were sequenced from one sample in a study of CD8 T cells in ankylosing spondylitis. Findings and limits, study-wide: Typical of ankylosing spondylitis blood, it appeared, was a TCR beta motif of eight highly homologous variants.

For these receptors, no antigen is known. TCRdb reanalysed the 5' RACE reads using MiXCR and keeps one entry per CDR3 protein. The table shows around 770,000 distinct CDR3 sequences, with about 10% occurring only once. Sequences were obtained from blood, either unsorted or a sorted T cell fraction (not recorded which). The receptor set was obtained from a male donor with ankylosing spondylitis.

This clonotype was counted between two and nine times. A read error is possible here, since a much larger clone lies one base away. The genes are TRBV7-3 and TRBJ2-3, with D perhaps TRBD1 (5 bases). The CDR3 totals 13 residues. From germline, CDR1 is SGHTA and CDR2 FQGTGA. V was trimmed by 5 bases and J by 2 bases, leaving 8 bases between them. The CDR3 bases are TGTGCCAGCAGCCGACAGCACACAGATACGCAGTATTTT. Translating it yields CASSRQHTDTQYF. The full variable domain, rest sourced from reference TRBV7-3 and TRBJ2-3, is GAGVSQTPSNKVTEKGKYVELRCDPISGHTALYWYRQSLGQGPEFLIYFQGTGAADDSGLPNDRFFAVRPEGSVSTLKIQRTERGDSAVYLCASSRQHTDTQYFGPGTRLTVL.

This clonotype was seen more than once but under ten times. This chain joins TRBV20-1 and TRBJ2-7, with D unresolved. The V and J ends lost 2 bases and 3 bases respectively, with 14 bases between them. CDR1 and CDR2 from the germline V gene are DFQATT and SNEGSKA (reference sequence). The CDR3 is 14 residues long. As DNA, the CDR3 is TGCAGTGCTAGATCGGTGGGCCGCCTCTACGAGCAGTACTTC. Its translation: CSARSVGRLYEQYF.

This clonotype was seen only a few times. The rearrangement uses TRBV7-8 and TRBJ2-1, with TRBD1 matching over 7 bases. The V segment lost 5 bases and the J segment 4 bases; nucleotides outside the gene matches: 11. From germline, CDR1 is SGHVS and CDR2 FQNEAQ. The CDR3 sequence is 16 residues long. CDR3 region: CASSPRGLWAYNEQFF. CDR3 bases: TGTGCCAGCAGCCCCAGGGGGTTATGGGCTTACAATGAGCAGTTCTTC.

This clonotype was found a few times. The chain has TRBV6-2 or TRBV6-3 and TRBJ1-5; tentative D call: TRBD1 (6 bases). CDR1 is MNHEY and CDR2 is SVGEGT in the germline V gene. The CDR3 runs to 15 residues. The V gene lost 7 bases and the J gene lost 0 bases, with 13 bases spanning the gap. The CDR3 region is CASKGQTYSNQPQHF. In DNA form, the CDR3 reads TGTGCCAGCAAAGGACAGACTTATAGCAATCAGCCCCAGCATTTT.

This clonotype was recorded many times. V and J are TRBV5-1 and TRBJ2-7, with D possibly being TRBD1 (6 bases). From germline, CDR1 is SGHRS and CDR2 YFSETQ. Deletions cut 2 bases from V and 8 bases from J, with 8 bases between. This CDR3 contains 11 residues. Here the CDR3 DNA reads TGCGCCAGCAGCTTTGACAGGAAGCAGTACTTC. Its protein is CASSFDRKQYF.

Many counts were recorded for this clonotype. V gene TRBV20-1 combines with J gene TRBJ2-3; 9 nucleotides agree with TRBD2. Germline CDR1 reads DFQATT; CDR2 reads SNEGSKA (reference sequence). J gave up 2 bases and V 0 bases, and 9 bases lay outside the gene matches. CDR3 length equals 17 residues. The CDR3 bases are TGCAGTGCTAGAGATTTTGGCGGGAGGGCCTACACAGATACGCAGTATTTT. It codes for CSARDFGGRAYTDTQYF.

This clonotype has just a few counts. The chain combines TRBV20-1 with TRBJ2-7; tentatively, D is TRBD1 or TRBD2 (5 bases each). Germline assignment: CDR1 DFQATT and CDR2 SNEGSKA (reference sequence). CDR3 length: 16 residues. Trimming left V 0 bases short and J 1 base short, with 16 bases between. The CDR3: CSARDRGRKASYEQYF. Here the CDR3 DNA reads TGCAGTGCTAGAGATCGGGGCCGGAAGGCTTCCTACGAGCAGTACTTC.

This clonotype has ten or more counts. This chain joins TRBV6-1 and TRBJ1-2; D is unresolved. CDR1 is MNHNS, CDR2 SASEGT, per germline. V lost 6 bases, J lost 4 bases, and 12 bases lay in between. The CDR3 has 13 residues. CDR3 bases: TGTGCCAGCAGAAACCGGGAGGCCTATGGCTACACCTTC. This gives the protein CASRNREAYGYTF.

Ten or more counts support this clonotype. The chain has TRBV20-1 and TRBJ1-5; D is perhaps TRBD1 (6 bases). The V and J ends lost 4 bases and 5 bases respectively, with 15 bases between them. CDR3 length equals 14 residues. Germline V gene data show CDR1 as DFQATT and CDR2 as SNEGSKA (reference sequence). The CDR3 loop reads CSAKRGGADQPQHF. CDR3 DNA: TGCAGTGCTAAACGAGGGGGGGCGGATCAGCCCCAGCATTTT.

This clonotype has just a few counts. This chain joins TRBV18 and TRBJ2-5; the match to TRBD1 covers 7 bases. The germline V gene has CDR1 KGHSH and CDR2 LQKENI. This CDR3 is built from 14 residues. V shed 4 bases, J shed 7 bases, and the junction held 9 bases outside the gene matches. In DNA, the CDR3 is TGTGCCAGCTCACTCCGACAGGGTACGGGGACCCAGTACTTC. The encoded protein is CASSLRQGTGTQYF.

This clonotype was observed a few times. The CDR3 nucleotides are TGCAGTGCTCAACGGGGGGGGACTACTGAAGCTTTCTTT. Translating it yields CSAQRGGTTEAFF. The genes are TRBV20-1 and TRBJ1-1; D possibly corresponds to TRBD1 (5 bases). The CDR3 is 13 amino acids. Germline assignment: CDR1 DFQATT and CDR2 SNEGSKA (reference sequence). V gave up 5 bases and J gave up 5 bases, with 15 bases separating them.

The V call is TRBV7-8, the J call TRBJ2-7; possible D gene TRBD2, 5 bases. Germline V CDR1 and CDR2: SGHVS, FQNEAQ. The CDR3 length is 13 residues. The V gene lost 5 bases and the J gene lost 3 bases, with 11 bases spanning the gap. CDR3 DNA sequence: TGTGCCAGCAGCCCCAGACGGGACTACGAGCAGTACTTC. Its protein is CASSPRRDYEQYF.

This clonotype was picked up a small number of times. The chain joins TRBV4-3 to TRBJ1-2; D is possibly TRBD1 (5 bases). This CDR3 contains 14 residues. Trimming left V 7 bases short and J 4 bases short, with 16 bases between. Germline CDR1 is LGHNA and CDR2 is YSLEER. In DNA, the CDR3 is TGCGCCAGCAACCCTGGAGGGGAGAGCTATGGCTACACCTTC. This sequence encodes CASNPGGESYGYTF.

This clonotype has a handful of counts. The rearrangement joins TRBV5-1 to TRBJ1-1; D unclear. The CDR3 spans 15 residues. CDR1 SGHRS and CDR2 YFSETQ come from the germline V gene. V dropped 3 bases and J dropped 1 base, with 13 bases sitting between them. The CDR3 region is CASSYGRRQNTEAFF. As DNA, the CDR3 is TGCGCCAGCAGCTACGGACGCCGCCAGAACACTGAAGCTTTCTTT.